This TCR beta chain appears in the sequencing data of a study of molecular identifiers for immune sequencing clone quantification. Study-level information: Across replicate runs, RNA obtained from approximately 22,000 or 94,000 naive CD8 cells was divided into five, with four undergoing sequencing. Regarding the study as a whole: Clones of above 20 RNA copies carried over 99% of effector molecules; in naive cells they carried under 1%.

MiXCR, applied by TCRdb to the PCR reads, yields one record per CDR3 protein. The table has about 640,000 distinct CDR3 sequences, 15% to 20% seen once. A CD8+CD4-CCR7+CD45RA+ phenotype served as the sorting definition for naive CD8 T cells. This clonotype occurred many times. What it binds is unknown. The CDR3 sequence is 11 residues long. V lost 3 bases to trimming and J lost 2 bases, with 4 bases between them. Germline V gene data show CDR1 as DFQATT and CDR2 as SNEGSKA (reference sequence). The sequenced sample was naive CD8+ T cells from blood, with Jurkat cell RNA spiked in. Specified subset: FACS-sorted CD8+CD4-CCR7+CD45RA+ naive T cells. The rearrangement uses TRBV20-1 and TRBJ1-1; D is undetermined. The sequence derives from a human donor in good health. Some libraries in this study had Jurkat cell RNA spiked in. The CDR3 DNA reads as TGCAGTGCTAGGGGAAACACTGAAGCTTTCTTT. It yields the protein CSARGNTEAFF.